This T cell receptor beta chain was sequenced during a study of regulatory T cells in long-lasting Graves disease. Study outcomes and limitations: Fewer public clonotypes were shared by new patients (around 1,000) than by persistent patients (approximately 2,700). Persistent disease was associated with favored TRBV28 usage and with favored use of TRBJ1-2 and TRBJ2-5.

Arm-PCR of CDR3 regions and iRepertoire HTBI primers were used to build TCR beta libraries. TCRdb re-called the multiplex PCR reads through MiXCR, storing one row per CDR3 protein. Among some 200,000 distinct CDR3 sequences listed, approximately 18% were seen once. The time point here: newly diagnosed GD, antithyroid drugs for less than 3 months. TCR sequences were obtained from RNA taken from PBMCs. Recruitment took place at an endocrinology department in Xi'an, China. This clonotype was counted many times. What it binds is not known. The CDR3 loop spans 15 amino acids. Unmatched junction bases numbered 4, after V lost 4 bases and J lost 0 bases. Germline V gives CDR1 SNHLY, CDR2 FYNNEI. The sample was also linked to a second study, of T cells in Graves' hyperthyroidism and ophthalmopathy.

The material sequenced was peripheral blood mononuclear cells (PBMCs), taken at new diagnosis, from a patient treated with antithyroid drugs. The chain joins TRBV2 to TRBJ2-3, with 7 bases fitting TRBD1. The sequence was obtained from a woman in her 30s with Graves disease. The CDR3 DNA reads as TGTGCCAGCAGTGCTCAGGGGGTTAGCACAGATACGCAGTATTTT. This encodes CASSAQGVSTDTQYF.